This T cell receptor (beta chain) appears in the sequencing data of a study of T-cell reconstitution after alpha-beta-depleted transplantation in children. J lost 1 base, V lost 3 bases, and 3 bases had no gene match. The CDR3 is 15 amino acids. Unique molecular identifiers were used to barcode this TCRbeta library. TCRdb called the PCR reads again in MiXCR, with one record for every CDR3 protein. The sample consists of about 420,000 distinct CDR3 sequences, roughly 17% of them appearing once. There are many counts of this clonotype. Antigen: not known. Study-wide results and limits: High day-60 TCRbeta diversity in some patients came from surviving recipient T cells and thymic progenitors. Several hundred rapidly expanded clones from non-depleted graft cells reportedly supplied alpha-beta T cells about two months post-transplant.

This clonotype was sampled from a boy in the first two years of life who had a stem cell transplant for Wiskott-Aldrich syndrome, so the T cells may come from the graft donor. Sequences were derived from PBMCs, mostly from graft donor cells, sampled 360 days after TCRalphabeta/CD19-depleted stem cell transplant. This sequence joins TRBV12-3 or TRBV12-4 and TRBJ2-5; TRBD1 agrees at 9 bases. This CDR3 reads CASSFGDRVQETQYF. The CDR3 region has the DNA TGTGCCAGCAGTTTCGGGGACAGGGTCCAAGAGACCCAGTACTTC.